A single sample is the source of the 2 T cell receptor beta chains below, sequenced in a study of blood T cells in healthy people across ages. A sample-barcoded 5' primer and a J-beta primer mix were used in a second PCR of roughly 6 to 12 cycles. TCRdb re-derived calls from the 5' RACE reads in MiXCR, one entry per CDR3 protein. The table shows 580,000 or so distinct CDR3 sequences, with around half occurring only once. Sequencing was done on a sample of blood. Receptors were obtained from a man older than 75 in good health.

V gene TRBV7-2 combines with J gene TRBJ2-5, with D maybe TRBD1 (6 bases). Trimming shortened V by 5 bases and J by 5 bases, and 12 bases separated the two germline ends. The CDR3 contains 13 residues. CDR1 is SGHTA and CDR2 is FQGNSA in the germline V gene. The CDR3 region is CASSMDRRETQYF. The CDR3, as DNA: TGTGCCAGCAGCATGGACAGACGGGAGACCCAGTACTTC.

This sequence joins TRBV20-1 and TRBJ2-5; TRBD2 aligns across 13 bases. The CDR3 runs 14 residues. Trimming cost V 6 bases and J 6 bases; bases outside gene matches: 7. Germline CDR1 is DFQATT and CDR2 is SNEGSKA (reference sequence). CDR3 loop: CSAPLTSGGKTQYF. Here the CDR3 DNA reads TGCAGTGCCCCGTTGACTAGCGGGGGGAAGACCCAGTACTTC.